This is a list of T cell receptor beta chains from one sample in a study of blood T cell repertoires in COVID-19. Assay: immunoSEQ multiplex PCR; the TCRdb copy retains only in-frame clones and omits some. The data contain fewer than 60,000 clones, more than 75% of them singletons. Sequenced: peripheral blood. Receptor source: a woman aged 80 or over with acute or convalescent COVID-19. CDR3s include the opening cysteine and the closing phenylalanine or tryptophan. The D gene is left open where the match is weak. Size values are once, few and many counts, or a class for expanded clones, and some rows have none.

TRBD2	TRBV10-2	few	TRBJ2-1	CASSFGGGSLSNEQFF	TGCGCCAGCAGTTTTGGGGGGGGATCCTTGTCCAATGAGCAGTTCTTC
TRBD1	TRBV19	.	TRBJ1-5	CASSRDRGRNQPQHF	TGTGCCAGTAGCCGCGACAGGGGACGGAATCAGCCCCAGCATTTT
TRBD1	TRBV28	.	TRBJ2-7	CASRTGALSYEQYF	TGTGCCAGCCGGACAGGGGCCCTGTCCTACGAGCAGTACTTC
.	TRBV9	.	TRBJ2-3	CASSERGTPDTQYF	TGTGCCAGCAGCGAACGGGGGACCCCAGATACGCAGTATTTT
TRBD2	TRBV3-1/TRBV3-2	.	TRBJ2-1	CASSQEYRLRGNSYNEQFF	TGTGCCAGCAGCCAAGAATATCGACTGCGGGGGAACTCCTACAATGAGCAGTTCTTC
TRBD1	TRBV28	.	TRBJ2-3	CASSSIWAYTSDRADHSTDTQYF	TGTGCCAGCAGTTCAATATGGGCCTATACTTCGGACAGGGCGGATCATAGCACAGATACGCAGTATTTT
.	TRBV21-1	.	TRBJ2-5	CASSKTAETQYF	TGTGCCAGCAGCAAGACAGCCGAGACCCAGTACTTC
.	TRBV25-1	.	TRBJ2-1	CASSDLKPSYYNEQFF	TGTGCCAGCAGTGATCTTAAGCCCTCGTACTACAATGAGCAGTTCTTC
.	TRBV7-9	.	TRBJ1-4	CASSARLGVDEKLFF	TGTGCCAGCAGCGCCCGCTTAGGGGTGGACGAAAAACTGTTTTTT
.	TRBV11-2	.	TRBJ1-6	CASSQMGGSAGSPLHF	TGTGCCAGCAGCCAAATGGGGGGTTCAGCCGGATCACCCCTCCACTTT
TRBD1	TRBV5-1	.	TRBJ1-1	CASSLFIQGANTEAFF	TGCGCCAGCAGCTTATTTATTCAGGGGGCTAACACTGAAGCTTTCTTT
.	TRBV9	.	TRBJ2-3	CASSVPGVDTQYF	TGTGCCAGCAGCGTACCGGGAGTAGATACGCAGTATTTT
.	TRBV7-9	.	TRBJ1-1	CASSLGTADKAFF	TGTGCCAGCAGCTTGGGGACTGCTGATAAAGCTTTCTTT
TRBD2	TRBV3-1/TRBV3-2	.	TRBJ2-2	CASSQVTSGGELFF	TGTGCCAGCAGCCAAGTCACTAGCGGCGGGGAGCTGTTTTTT
TRBD2	TRBV10-1	.	TRBJ2-5	CASSRTSGGRETQYF	TGCGCCAGCAGTAGGACTAGCGGGGGTCGGGAGACCCAGTACTTC
TRBD1	TRBV18	.	TRBJ2-3	CASSSQGGTDTQYF	TGTGCCAGCTCGTCACAGGGGGGCACAGATACGCAGTATTTT
.	TRBV2	.	TRBJ2-1	CASSVDPANGDEQFF	TGTGCCAGCAGTGTTGACCCCGCGAACGGAGATGAGCAGTTCTTC
.	TRBV5-5	once	TRBJ2-5	CASSFSGQETQYF	TGTGCCAGCAGCTTTTCCGGCCAAGAGACCCAGTACTTC
TRBD2	TRBV7-8	.	TRBJ2-3	CASSFDTSGGLSTDTQYF	TGTGCCAGCAGCTTCGACACTAGCGGGGGCCTCTCCACAGATACGCAGTATTTT
.	TRBV3-1/TRBV3-2	.	TRBJ1-5	CASSQVGGNQPQHF	TGTGCCAGCAGCCAAGTCGGCGGGAATCAGCCCCAGCATTTT
TRBD1	TRBV19	.	TRBJ1-3	CASSRGQGNTIYF	TGTGCCAGTAGTAGGGGACAGGGGAACACCATATATTTT
.	TRBV11-3	.	TRBJ2-1	CASSLAGFRGGEQFF	TGTGCCAGCAGCTTAGCGGGGTTTCGGGGTGGTGAGCAGTTCTTC
.	TRBV27	.	TRBJ1-1	CASRVAGLNTEAFF	TGTGCCAGCAGGGTCGCGGGGCTGAACACTGAAGCTTTCTTT
.	TRBV9	.	TRBJ2-1	CASSVAQGTEQFF	TGTGCCAGCAGCGTCGCTCAGGGGACTGAGCAGTTCTTC
.	TRBV10-3	.	TRBJ1-6	CAISGRDGVPLHF	TGTGCCATCAGTGGGAGGGACGGGGTACCCCTCCACTTT
TRBD1	TRBV3-1/TRBV3-2	.	TRBJ1-2	CASSQDGGQGGGYTF	TGTGCCAGCAGCCAAGATGGCGGACAGGGTGGTGGCTACACCTTC
TRBD2	TRBV5-6	.	TRBJ2-1	CASSSLAGSYNEQFF	TGTGCCAGCAGCTCCTTAGCGGGCAGCTACAATGAGCAGTTCTTC
TRBD1	TRBV28	.	TRBJ1-5	CASSPSGTGDQPQHF	TGTGCCAGCAGTCCCTCCGGGACAGGGGATCAGCCCCAGCATTTT
.	TRBV5-1	.	TRBJ1-2	CASSLTDYGYTF	TGCGCCAGCAGCTTGACAGACTATGGCTACACCTTC
TRBD2	TRBV2	.	TRBJ2-5	CASSRSGGASQETQYF	TGTGCCAGCAGTCGTAGCGGGGGGGCTTCACAAGAGACCCAGTACTTC
.	TRBV18	once	TRBJ1-2	CASSLGQRTGYTF	TGTGCCAGCTCACTCGGACAACGGACCGGCTACACCTTC
.	TRBV11-2	few	TRBJ2-7	CASSLGAAYEQYF	TGTGCCAGCAGCTTGGGGGCAGCCTACGAGCAGTACTTC
.	TRBV9	once	TRBJ2-1	CASSVSPGRNEQFF	TGTGCCAGCAGCGTCTCTCCAGGGAGGAATGAGCAGTTCTTC